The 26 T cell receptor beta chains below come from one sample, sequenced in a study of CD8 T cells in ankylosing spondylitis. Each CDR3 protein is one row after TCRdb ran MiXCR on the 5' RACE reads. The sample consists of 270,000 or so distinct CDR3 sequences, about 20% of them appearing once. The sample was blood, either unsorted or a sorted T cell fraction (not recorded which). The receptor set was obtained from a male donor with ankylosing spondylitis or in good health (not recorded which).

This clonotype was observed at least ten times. CDR3 protein: CSARVRGTTNTGELFF. The CDR3 nucleotides read TGCAGTGCTAGAGTACGCGGGACTACCAACACCGGGGAGCTGTTTTTT. The chain is built from TRBV20-1 and TRBJ2-2; TRBD2 agrees at 7 bases. With V trimmed by 1 base and J by 2 bases, 7 bases remained unmatched. This CDR3 contains 16 residues. Germline V gene sequence: CDR1 DFQATT, CDR2 SNEGSKA (reference sequence).

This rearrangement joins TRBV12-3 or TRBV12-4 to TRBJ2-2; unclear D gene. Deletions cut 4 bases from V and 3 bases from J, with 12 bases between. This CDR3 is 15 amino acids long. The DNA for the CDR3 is TGTGCCAGCAGTTCTTCCCCCGGCCACACCGGGGAGCTGTTTTTT. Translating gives CASSSSPGHTGELFF.

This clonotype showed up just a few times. CDR3 sequence: CASTWTGEGQPQHF. The CDR3 DNA is TGTGCCAGCACCTGGACAGGCGAGGGACAGCCCCAGCATTTT. This sequence joins TRBV6-1 and TRBJ1-5, with TRBD1 identical over 7 bases. V was clipped by 7 bases and J by 7 bases; unmatched bases: 10. Germline CDR1 is MNHNS and CDR2 is SASEGT. This CDR3 spans 14 amino acids.

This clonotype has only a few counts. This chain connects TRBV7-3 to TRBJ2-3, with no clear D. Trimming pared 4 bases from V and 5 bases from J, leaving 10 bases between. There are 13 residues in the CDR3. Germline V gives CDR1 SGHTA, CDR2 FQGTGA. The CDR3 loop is CASSSTLEDTQYF. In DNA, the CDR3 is TGTGCCAGCAGCTCAACTCTCGAAGATACGCAGTATTTT.

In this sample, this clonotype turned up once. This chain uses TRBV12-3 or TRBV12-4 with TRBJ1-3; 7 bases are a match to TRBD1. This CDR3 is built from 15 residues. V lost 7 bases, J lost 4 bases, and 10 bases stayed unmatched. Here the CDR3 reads CASNPTNRGGNTIYF. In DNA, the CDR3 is TGTGCCAGCAATCCGACAAACAGGGGAGGAAACACCATATATTTT.

The CDR3 region is CASSDEAGSYEQYF. DNA of the CDR3: TGTGCCAGCAGCGATGAGGCGGGCTCCTACGAGCAGTACTTC. V usage is TRBV5-4 and J usage is TRBJ2-7; possibly TRBD2 for D (5 bases). The CDR3 totals 14 residues. V dropped 4 bases and J dropped 0 bases, with 11 bases sitting between them. Germline CDR1 and CDR2: SGHNT and YYREEE (reference sequence).

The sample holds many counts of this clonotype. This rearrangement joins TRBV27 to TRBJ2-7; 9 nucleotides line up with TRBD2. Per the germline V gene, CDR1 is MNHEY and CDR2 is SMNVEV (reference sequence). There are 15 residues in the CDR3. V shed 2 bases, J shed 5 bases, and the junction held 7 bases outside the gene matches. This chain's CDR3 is CASSLVGLASHEQYF. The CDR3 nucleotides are TGTGCCAGCAGTTTAGTAGGACTAGCGAGCCACGAGCAGTACTTC.

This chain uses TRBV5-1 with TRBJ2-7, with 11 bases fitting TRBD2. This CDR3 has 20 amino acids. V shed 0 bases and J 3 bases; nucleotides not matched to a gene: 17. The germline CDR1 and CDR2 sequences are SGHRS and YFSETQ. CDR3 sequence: CASSLAVAGVLAGEGYEQYF. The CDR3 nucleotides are TGCGCCAGCAGCTTGGCCGTGGCGGGGGTACTAGCGGGAGAAGGCTACGAGCAGTACTTC.

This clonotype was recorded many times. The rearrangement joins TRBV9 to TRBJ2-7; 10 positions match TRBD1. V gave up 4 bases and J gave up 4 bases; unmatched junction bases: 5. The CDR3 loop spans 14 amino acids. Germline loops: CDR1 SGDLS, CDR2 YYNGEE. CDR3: CASSPGTGVYEQYF. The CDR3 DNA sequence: TGTGCCAGCAGCCCTGGGACAGGGGTTTACGAGCAGTACTTC.

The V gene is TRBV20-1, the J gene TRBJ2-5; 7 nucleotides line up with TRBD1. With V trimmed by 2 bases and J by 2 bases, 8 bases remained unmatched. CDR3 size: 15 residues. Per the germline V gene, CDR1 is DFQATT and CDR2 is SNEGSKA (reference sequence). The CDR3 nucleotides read TGCAGTGCTAGACCCCGGGACAGCCTACAAGAGACCCAGTACTTC. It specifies CSARPRDSLQETQYF.

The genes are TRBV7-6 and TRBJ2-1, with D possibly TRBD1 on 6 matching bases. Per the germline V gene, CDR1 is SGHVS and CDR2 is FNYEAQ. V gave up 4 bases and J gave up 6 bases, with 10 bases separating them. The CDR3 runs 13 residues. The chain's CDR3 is CASSSRTANEQFF. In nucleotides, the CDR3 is TGTGCCAGCAGCTCTCGGACAGCCAATGAGCAGTTCTTC.

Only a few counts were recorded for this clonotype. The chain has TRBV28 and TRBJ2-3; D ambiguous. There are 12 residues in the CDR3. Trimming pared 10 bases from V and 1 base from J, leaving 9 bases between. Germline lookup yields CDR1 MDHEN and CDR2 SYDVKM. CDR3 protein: CANSDGTDTQYF. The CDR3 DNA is TGTGCCAACTCGGACGGCACAGATACGCAGTATTTT.

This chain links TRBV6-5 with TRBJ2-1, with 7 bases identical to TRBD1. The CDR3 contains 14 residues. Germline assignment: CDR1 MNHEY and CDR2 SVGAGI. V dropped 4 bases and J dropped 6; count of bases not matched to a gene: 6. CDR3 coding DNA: TGTGCCAGCAGTTTCGGACAGGACGTCAATGAGCAGTTCTTC. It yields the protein CASSFGQDVNEQFF.

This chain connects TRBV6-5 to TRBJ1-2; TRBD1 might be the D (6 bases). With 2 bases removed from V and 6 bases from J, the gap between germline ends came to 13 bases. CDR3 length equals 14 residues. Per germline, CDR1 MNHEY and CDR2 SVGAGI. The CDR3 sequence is CASSYGGGLDGYTF. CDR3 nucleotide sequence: TGTGCCAGCAGTTACGGTGGGGGGCTCGATGGCTACACCTTC.

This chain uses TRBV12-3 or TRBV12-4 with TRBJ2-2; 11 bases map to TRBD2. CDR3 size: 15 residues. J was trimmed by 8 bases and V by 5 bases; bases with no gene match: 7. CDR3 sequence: CASSRLAGPSGELFF. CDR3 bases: TGTGCCAGCAGTCGACTAGCGGGGCCCTCGGGGGAGCTGTTTTTT.

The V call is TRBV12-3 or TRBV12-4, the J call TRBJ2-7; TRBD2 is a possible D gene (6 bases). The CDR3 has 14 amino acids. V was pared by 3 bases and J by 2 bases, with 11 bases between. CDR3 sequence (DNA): TGTGCCAGCAGTTTCGGGGGATCAGCCTACGAGCAGTACTTC. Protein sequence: CASSFGGSAYEQYF.

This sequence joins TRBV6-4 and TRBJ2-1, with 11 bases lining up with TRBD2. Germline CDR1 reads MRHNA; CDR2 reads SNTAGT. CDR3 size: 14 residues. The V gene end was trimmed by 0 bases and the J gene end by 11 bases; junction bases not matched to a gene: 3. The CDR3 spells CASSDSGTSGQQFF. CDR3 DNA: TGTGCCAGCAGTGACTCTGGGACTAGCGGACAGCAGTTCTTC.

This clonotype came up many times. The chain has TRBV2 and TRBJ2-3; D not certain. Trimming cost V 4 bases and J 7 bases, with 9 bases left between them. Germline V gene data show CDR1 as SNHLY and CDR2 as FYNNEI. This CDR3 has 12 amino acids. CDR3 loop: CASSALVNTQYF. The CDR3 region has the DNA TGTGCCAGCAGTGCCCTGGTGAATACGCAGTATTTT.

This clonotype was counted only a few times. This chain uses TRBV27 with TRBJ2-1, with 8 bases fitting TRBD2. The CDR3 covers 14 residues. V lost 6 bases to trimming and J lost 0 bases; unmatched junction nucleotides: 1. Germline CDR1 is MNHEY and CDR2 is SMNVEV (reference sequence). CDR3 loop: CASRSGSSYNEQFF. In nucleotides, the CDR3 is TGTGCCAGCAGAAGCGGGAGCTCCTACAATGAGCAGTTCTTC.

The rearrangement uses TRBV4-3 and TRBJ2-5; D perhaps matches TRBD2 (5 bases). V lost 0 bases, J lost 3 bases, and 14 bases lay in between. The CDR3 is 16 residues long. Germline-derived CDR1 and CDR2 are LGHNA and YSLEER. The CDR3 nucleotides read TGCGCCAGCAGCCAAGATCTGGGAGCCCGGGAAGAGACCCAGTACTTC. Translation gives CASSQDLGAREETQYF.

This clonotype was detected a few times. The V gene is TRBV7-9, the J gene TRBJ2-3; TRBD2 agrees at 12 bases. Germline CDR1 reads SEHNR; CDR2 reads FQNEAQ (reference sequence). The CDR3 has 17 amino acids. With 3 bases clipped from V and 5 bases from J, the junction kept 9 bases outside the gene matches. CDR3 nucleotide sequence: TGTGCCAGCAGCTTGCGGGGCCCTAGCGGGAGGGGAGATACGCAGTATTTT. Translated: CASSLRGPSGRGDTQYF. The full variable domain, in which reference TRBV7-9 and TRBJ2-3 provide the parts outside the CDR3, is DTGVSQNPRHKITKRGQNVTFRCDPISEHNRLYWYRQTLGQGPEFLTYFQNEAQLEKSRLLSDRFSAERPKGSFSTLEIQRTEQGDSAMYLCASSLRGPSGRGDTQYFGPGTRLTVL.

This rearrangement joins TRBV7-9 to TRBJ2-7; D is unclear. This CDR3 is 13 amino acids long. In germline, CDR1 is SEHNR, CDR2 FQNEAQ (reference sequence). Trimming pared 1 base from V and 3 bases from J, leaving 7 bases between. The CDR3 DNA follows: TGTGCCAGCAGCTTAGAGCCCCTCTACGAGCAGTACTTC. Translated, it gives CASSLEPLYEQYF.

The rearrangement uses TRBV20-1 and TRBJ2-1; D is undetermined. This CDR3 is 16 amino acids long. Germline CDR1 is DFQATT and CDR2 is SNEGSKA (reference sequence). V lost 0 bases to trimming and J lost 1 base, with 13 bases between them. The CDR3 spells CSARDLGLGSYNEQFF. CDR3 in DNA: TGCAGTGCTAGAGATCTCGGTCTGGGGTCCTACAATGAGCAGTTCTTC.

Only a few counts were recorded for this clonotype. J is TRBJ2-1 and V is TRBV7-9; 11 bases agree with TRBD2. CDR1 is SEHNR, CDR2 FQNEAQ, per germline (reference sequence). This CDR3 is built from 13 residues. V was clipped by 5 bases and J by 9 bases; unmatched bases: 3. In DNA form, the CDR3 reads TGTGCCAGCAGCCTTAGCGGGAGGGCTGAGCAGTTCTTC. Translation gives CASSLSGRAEQFF.

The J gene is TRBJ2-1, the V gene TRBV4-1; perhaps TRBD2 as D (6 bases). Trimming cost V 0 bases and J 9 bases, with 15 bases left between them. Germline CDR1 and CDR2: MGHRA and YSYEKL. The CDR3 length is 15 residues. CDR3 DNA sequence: TGCGCCAGCAGCCAAGACGGTGGGGGGTTCTTTGAGCAGTTCTTC. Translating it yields CASSQDGGGFFEQFF.

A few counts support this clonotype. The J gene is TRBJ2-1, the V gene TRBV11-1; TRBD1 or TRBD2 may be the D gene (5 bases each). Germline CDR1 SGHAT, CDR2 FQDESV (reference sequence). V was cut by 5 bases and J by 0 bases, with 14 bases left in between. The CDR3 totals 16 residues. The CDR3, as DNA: TGTGCCAGCAGCGAACAAGGGACCAGCTCCTACAATGAGCAGTTCTTC. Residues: CASSEQGTSSYNEQFF. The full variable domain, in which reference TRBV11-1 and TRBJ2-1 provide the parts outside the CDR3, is EAEVAQSPRYKITEKSQAVAFWCDPISGHATLYWYRQILGQGPELLVQFQDESVVDDSQLPKDRFSAERLKGVDSTLKIQPAELGDSAMYLCASSEQGTSSYNEQFFGPGTRLTVL.